A selection of T cell receptor beta chains follows, all from one sample in a study of glioma-infiltrating T cells. From the multiplex PCR reads, TCRdb called clonotypes with MiXCR, one entry per CDR3 protein. Here the sample spans approximately 120,000 distinct CDR3 sequences, roughly 25% being singletons. The source material was glioma tissue, nonneoplastic brain tissue, or PBMCs (not recorded which). The receptors were gathered from a human donor with low-grade glioma or glioblastoma, undergoing nonglioma brain surgery, or in good health (not recorded which). The CDR3 runs from the conserved cysteine through the conserved F or W. A D gene is named only where the DNA matches it firmly. Only some rows state a clone size, as once, few, many or a class for expanded clones.

clone size: many; V gene: TRBV6-4; J gene: TRBJ2-2; D gene: TRBD2; CDR3 length: 15; CDR3 DNA: TGTGCCAGCAGTGACTCACTAGCGGGAGGCGGGGAGCTGTTTTTT; CDR3 protein: CASSDSLAGGGELFF
clone size: many; V gene: TRBV27; J gene: TRBJ2-7; D gene: TRBD2; CDR3 length: 13; CDR3 DNA: TGTGCCAGCCGTCCTAGCGGGAGAAACGAGCAGTACTTC; CDR3 protein: CASRPSGRNEQYF
clone size: .; V gene: TRBV3-1; J gene: TRBJ1-4; D gene: .; CDR3 length: 14; CDR3 DNA: TGTGCCAGCAGCTTCCAGGTAAACAATGAAAAACTGTTTTTT; CDR3 protein: CASSFQVNNEKLFF
clone size: many; V gene: TRBV12-3/TRBV12-4; J gene: TRBJ2-1; D gene: TRBD2; CDR3 length: 15; CDR3 DNA: TGTGCCAGCAGCGGTGCTGGCGGGAGAAGAAATGAGCAGTTCTTC; CDR3 protein: CASSGAGGRRNEQFF
clone size: many; V gene: TRBV27; J gene: TRBJ1-4; D gene: .; CDR3 length: 15; CDR3 DNA: TGTGCCAGCAGTGTAACCGGGACGGTTAATGAAAAACTGTTTTTT; CDR3 protein: CASSVTGTVNEKLFF
clone size: few; V gene: TRBV30; J gene: TRBJ2-1; D gene: .; CDR3 length: 11; CDR3 DNA: TGTGCCTGGAGTGACGCCAATGAGCAGTTCTTC; CDR3 protein: CAWSDANEQFF
clone size: many; V gene: TRBV3-1; J gene: TRBJ1-5; D gene: .; CDR3 length: 15; CDR3 DNA: TGTGCCAGCAGCCAAGGCCGCGGGGGCAATCAGCCCCAGCATTTT; CDR3 protein: CASSQGRGGNQPQHF
clone size: many; V gene: TRBV6-2/TRBV6-3; J gene: TRBJ1-1; D gene: .; CDR3 length: 16; CDR3 DNA: TGTGCCAGCAGTTACTCTGATCGGGGGCTCGGCACTGAAGCTTTCTTT; CDR3 protein: CASSYSDRGLGTEAFF
clone size: many; V gene: TRBV28; J gene: TRBJ2-5; D gene: TRBD2; CDR3 length: 16; CDR3 DNA: TGTGCCAGCAGTCCTAGCGGGAGGGGCCACCAAGAGACCCAGTACTTC; CDR3 protein: CASSPSGRGHQETQYF
clone size: .; V gene: TRBV11-2; J gene: TRBJ1-5; D gene: .; CDR3 length: 13; CDR3 DNA: TGTGCCAGCAGCTTAGACAGGGGTCAGCCCCAGCATTTT; CDR3 protein: CASSLDRGQPQHF
clone size: .; V gene: TRBV14; J gene: TRBJ2-5; D gene: .; CDR3 length: 14; CDR3 DNA: TGTGCCAGCAGCCGCCTGGGCTACCAAGAGACCCAGTACTTC; CDR3 protein: CASSRLGYQETQYF
clone size: .; V gene: TRBV29-1; J gene: TRBJ2-2; D gene: .; CDR3 length: 12; CDR3 DNA: TGCAGCGTTGAGCGTGGAGGCGGGGAGCTGTTTTTT; CDR3 protein: CSVERGGGELFF
clone size: many; V gene: TRBV20-1; J gene: TRBJ2-7; D gene: TRBD2; CDR3 length: 17; CDR3 DNA: TGCAGTGCTAGAGATGGTAGCGGGAGAGGGGGGGTTTACGAGCAGTACTTC; CDR3 protein: CSARDGSGRGGVYEQYF
clone size: few; V gene: TRBV5-4; J gene: TRBJ1-5; D gene: .; CDR3 length: 13; CDR3 DNA: TGTGCCAGCAGCCTGGACGTCAATCAGCCCCAGCATTTT; CDR3 protein: CASSLDVNQPQHF
clone size: many; V gene: TRBV19; J gene: TRBJ1-1; D gene: .; CDR3 length: 16; CDR3 DNA: TGTGCCAGTAGTATGGGGATTTTGGACAGGAACACTGAAGCTTTCTTT; CDR3 protein: CASSMGILDRNTEAFF
clone size: many; V gene: TRBV4-2; J gene: TRBJ2-1; D gene: TRBD2; CDR3 length: 18; CDR3 DNA: TGTGCCAGCAGCCAAGAGAACCACGGGACTAGCGGGAGACATGAGCAGTTCTTC; CDR3 protein: CASSQENHGTSGRHEQFF
clone size: many; V gene: TRBV7-8; J gene: TRBJ2-5; D gene: .; CDR3 length: 14; CDR3 DNA: TGTGCCAGCAGCTTGGGGGGGCTAGGGGAGACCCAGTACTTC; CDR3 protein: CASSLGGLGETQYF
clone size: .; V gene: TRBV4-1; J gene: TRBJ2-7; D gene: .; CDR3 length: 11; CDR3 DNA: TGCGCCAGCAGCCAAAGGTCTGATCAGTACTTC; CDR3 protein: CASSQRSDQYF
clone size: many; V gene: TRBV20-1; J gene: TRBJ2-7; D gene: .; CDR3 length: 13; CDR3 DNA: TGCAGTGCTAGGCCACCTGACAGCTACGAGCAGTACTTC; CDR3 protein: CSARPPDSYEQYF
clone size: .; V gene: TRBV4-1; J gene: TRBJ2-5; D gene: TRBD2; CDR3 length: 17; CDR3 DNA: TGCGCCAGCAGCCAGGGACTAGCGAGAGCCGTACAAGAGACCCAGTACTTC; CDR3 protein: CASSQGLARAVQETQYF
clone size: many; V gene: TRBV25-1; J gene: TRBJ2-3; D gene: TRBD2; CDR3 length: 19; CDR3 DNA: TGTGCCAGCAGTGAATATAGCCATCTAGCGGGAGCGATATCAGATACGCAGTATTTT; CDR3 protein: CASSEYSHLAGAISDTQYF
clone size: few; V gene: TRBV10-3; J gene: TRBJ2-5; D gene: TRBD1; CDR3 length: 13; CDR3 DNA: TGTGCCATCAGTGGACAGGGACAAGAGACCCAGTACTTC; CDR3 protein: CAISGQGQETQYF
clone size: many; V gene: TRBV7-2; J gene: TRBJ2-7; D gene: .; CDR3 length: 14; CDR3 DNA: TGTGCCAGCAGCCCCCCGCCGGAACCCTACGAGCAGTACTTC; CDR3 protein: CASSPPPEPYEQYF
clone size: many; V gene: TRBV12-3/TRBV12-4; J gene: TRBJ2-1; D gene: .; CDR3 length: 11; CDR3 DNA: TGTGCCAGCAGTTTAATCAATGAGCAGTTCTTC; CDR3 protein: CASSLINEQFF
clone size: many; V gene: TRBV20-1; J gene: TRBJ2-7; D gene: .; CDR3 length: 16; CDR3 DNA: TGCAGTGTAGGGCAGGGTCTACCCTTAAGGACCTACGAGCAGTACTTC; CDR3 protein: CSVGQGLPLRTYEQYF
clone size: .; V gene: TRBV5-1; J gene: TRBJ2-2; D gene: TRBD1; CDR3 length: 15; CDR3 DNA: TGCGCCAGCAGCTTGGGACAGGGCCTCACCGGGGAGCTGTTTTTT; CDR3 protein: CASSLGQGLTGELFF
clone size: many; V gene: TRBV28; J gene: TRBJ2-3; D gene: TRBD2; CDR3 length: 16; CDR3 DNA: TGTGCCAGCAGTTTGGTTGAGGCGGGGGATACAGATACGCAGTATTTT; CDR3 protein: CASSLVEAGDTDTQYF
clone size: many; V gene: TRBV20-1; J gene: TRBJ2-1; D gene: TRBD2; CDR3 length: 15; CDR3 DNA: TGCAGTGCTAGAGATAGCAGCGGGAGGCTCGATGAGCAGTTCTTC; CDR3 protein: CSARDSSGRLDEQFF
clone size: many; V gene: TRBV7-2; J gene: TRBJ1-5; D gene: .; CDR3 length: 11; CDR3 DNA: TGTGCCAGCAGCCCGAGTCAGCCCCAGCATTTT; CDR3 protein: CASSPSQPQHF
clone size: many; V gene: TRBV7-2; J gene: TRBJ2-7; D gene: TRBD2; CDR3 length: 16; CDR3 DNA: TGTGCCAGCAGCCTGGGACTAGCGGGAGGGGTTGGCGAGCAGTACTTC; CDR3 protein: CASSLGLAGGVGEQYF
clone size: many; V gene: TRBV12-3/TRBV12-4; J gene: TRBJ2-7; D gene: .; CDR3 length: 13; CDR3 DNA: TGTGCCAGCAGGGGGGGACAGTTTTACGAGCAGTACTTC; CDR3 protein: CASRGGQFYEQYF
clone size: few; V gene: TRBV12-5; J gene: TRBJ2-7; D gene: TRBD1; CDR3 length: 15; CDR3 DNA: TGTGCTAGTGGTTTGGTAGAGACAGGGGCCTACGAGCAGTACTTC; CDR3 protein: CASGLVETGAYEQYF
clone size: few; V gene: TRBV19; J gene: TRBJ2-1; D gene: TRBD2; CDR3 length: 15; CDR3 DNA: TGTGCCAGTATGGTCGGGGTAGCGGGAGGCAATGAGCAGTTCTTC; CDR3 protein: CASMVGVAGGNEQFF
clone size: many; V gene: TRBV7-9; J gene: TRBJ2-7; D gene: .; CDR3 length: 14; CDR3 DNA: TGTGCCAGCAGCTTATTGACTCATCCCAGCGAGCAGTACTTC; CDR3 protein: CASSLLTHPSEQYF
clone size: many; V gene: TRBV15; J gene: TRBJ2-3; D gene: .; CDR3 length: 15; CDR3 DNA: TGTGCCACCAGCAGAGACGGAAGGGGCACAGATACGCAGTATTTT; CDR3 protein: CATSRDGRGTDTQYF
clone size: .; V gene: TRBV5-4; J gene: TRBJ2-1; D gene: .; CDR3 length: 15; CDR3 DNA: TGTGCCAGCAGGCCGGGCTTCGGCTCCTACAATGAGCAGTTCTTC; CDR3 protein: CASRPGFGSYNEQFF
clone size: many; V gene: TRBV27; J gene: TRBJ2-4; D gene: TRBD1; CDR3 length: 17; CDR3 DNA: TGTGCCAGCAGGCCCGGGACAGAGCAATTAGCCAAAAACATTCAGTACTTC; CDR3 protein: CASRPGTEQLAKNIQYF
clone size: many; V gene: TRBV7-2; J gene: TRBJ2-3; D gene: .; CDR3 length: 16; CDR3 DNA: TGTGCCAGCAGCCCTACCGGGGGGCCCTGGACAGATACGCAGTATTTT; CDR3 protein: CASSPTGGPWTDTQYF
clone size: many; V gene: TRBV7-2; J gene: TRBJ2-1; D gene: TRBD2; CDR3 length: 14; CDR3 DNA: TGTGCCAGCAGCTTAAACTCGGGAGGCAATGAGCAGTTCTTC; CDR3 protein: CASSLNSGGNEQFF
clone size: .; V gene: TRBV10-3; J gene: TRBJ2-2; D gene: .; CDR3 length: 13; CDR3 DNA: TGTGCCATCACGAGGTCTTTGACCGGGGAGCTGTTTTTT; CDR3 protein: CAITRSLTGELFF
clone size: few; V gene: TRBV19; J gene: TRBJ2-7; D gene: TRBD2; CDR3 length: 15; CDR3 DNA: TGTGCCAGTAGTTCCCTAGCGGCTTCATCCTACGAGCAGTACTTC; CDR3 protein: CASSSLAASSYEQYF
clone size: many; V gene: TRBV7-2; J gene: TRBJ2-1; D gene: TRBD2; CDR3 length: 16; CDR3 DNA: TGTGCCAGCAGCTTAGAAGGTCGGCGGGAGTTCAATGAGCAGTTCTTC; CDR3 protein: CASSLEGRREFNEQFF
clone size: many; V gene: TRBV19; J gene: TRBJ1-5; D gene: .; CDR3 length: 15; CDR3 DNA: TGTGCCAGTAGTATAATCAGAGGGGCGGATCAGCCCCAGCATTTT; CDR3 protein: CASSIIRGADQPQHF
clone size: many; V gene: TRBV4-3; J gene: TRBJ2-1; D gene: .; CDR3 length: 16; CDR3 DNA: TGCGCCAGCAGCCAAGAAGGGACTGTCTCCTACAATGAGCAGTTCTTC; CDR3 protein: CASSQEGTVSYNEQFF
clone size: many; V gene: TRBV20-1; J gene: TRBJ2-7; D gene: .; CDR3 length: 11; CDR3 DNA: TGCAGTGCTAGAAGAGCTGACGAGCAGTACTTC; CDR3 protein: CSARRADEQYF
clone size: .; V gene: TRBV12-3/TRBV12-4; J gene: TRBJ1-4; D gene: .; CDR3 length: 11; CDR3 DNA: TGTGCCAGCAGCGCTTCTGCCAAACTGTTTTTT; CDR3 protein: CASSASAKLFF
clone size: many; V gene: TRBV28; J gene: TRBJ1-2; D gene: .; CDR3 length: 12; CDR3 DNA: TGTGCCAGCAGTCGGGCTGACTATGGCTACACCTTC; CDR3 protein: CASSRADYGYTF
clone size: many; V gene: TRBV29-1; J gene: TRBJ1-1; D gene: TRBD1; CDR3 length: 14; CDR3 DNA: TGCAGCGCCACGGGACAGACCATGAACACTGAAGCTTTCTTT; CDR3 protein: CSATGQTMNTEAFF
clone size: .; V gene: TRBV12-3/TRBV12-4; J gene: TRBJ2-7; D gene: .; CDR3 length: 15; CDR3 DNA: TGTGCCAGCAGTTTAAGTCGGGACAAATCCTACGAGCAGTACTTC; CDR3 protein: CASSLSRDKSYEQYF
clone size: many; V gene: TRBV19; J gene: TRBJ2-1; D gene: TRBD1; CDR3 length: 12; CDR3 DNA: TGTGCCAGTAGTACGTCCGGGACAGGGTGGTTCTTC; CDR3 protein: CASSTSGTGWFF
clone size: many; V gene: TRBV7-9; J gene: TRBJ2-5; D gene: .; CDR3 length: 13; CDR3 DNA: TGTGCCAGCAGCTTCCCCCGCCAAGAGACCCAGTACTTC; CDR3 protein: CASSFPRQETQYF